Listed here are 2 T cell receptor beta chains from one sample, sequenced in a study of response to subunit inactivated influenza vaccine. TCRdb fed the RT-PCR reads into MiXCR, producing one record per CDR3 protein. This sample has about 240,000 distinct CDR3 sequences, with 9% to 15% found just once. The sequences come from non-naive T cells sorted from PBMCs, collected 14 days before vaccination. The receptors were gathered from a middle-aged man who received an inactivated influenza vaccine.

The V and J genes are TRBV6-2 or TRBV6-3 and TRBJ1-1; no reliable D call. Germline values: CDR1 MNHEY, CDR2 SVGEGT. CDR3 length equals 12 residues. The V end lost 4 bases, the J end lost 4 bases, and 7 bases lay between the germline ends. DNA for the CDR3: TGTGCCAGCAGTTGGGGATTCACTGAAGCTTTCTTT. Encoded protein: CASSWGFTEAFF.

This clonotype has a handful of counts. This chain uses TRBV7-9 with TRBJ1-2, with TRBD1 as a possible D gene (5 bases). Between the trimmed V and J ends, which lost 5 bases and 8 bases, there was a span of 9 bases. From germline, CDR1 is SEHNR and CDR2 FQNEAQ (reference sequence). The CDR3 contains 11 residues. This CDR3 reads CASSTGHGYTF. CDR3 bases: TGTGCCAGCAGCACCGGACACGGCTACACCTTC.